This T cell receptor beta chain was sequenced during a study of response to subunit inactivated influenza vaccine. Each CDR3 protein is one row after TCRdb ran MiXCR on the RT-PCR reads. The sample has around 150,000 distinct CDR3 sequences, approximately 11% seen once. Worth noting for this clonotype: The target antigen is unknown. The junction and the germline gene differ at one end; a read error may be behind it.

Study-wide points: Seasonal influenza vaccination, on each occasion, was suggested by the authors to recruit few new T cells.

The origin of this receptor is a man in his fifties or sixties who received an inactivated influenza vaccine. This sample comprised non-naive T cells sorted from PBMCs, obtained about 40 days after vaccination.

The CDR3 nucleotides are TGTGCCAGCAGCTTAACTGGGACAGTCGAAAAACTGTATTTT. Residues: CASSLTGTVEKLYF. This sequence joins TRBV7-2 and TRBJ1-4; 7 bases are shared with TRBD1. The CDR3 contains 14 residues. Germline V lookup: CDR1 SGHTA, CDR2 FQGNSA.